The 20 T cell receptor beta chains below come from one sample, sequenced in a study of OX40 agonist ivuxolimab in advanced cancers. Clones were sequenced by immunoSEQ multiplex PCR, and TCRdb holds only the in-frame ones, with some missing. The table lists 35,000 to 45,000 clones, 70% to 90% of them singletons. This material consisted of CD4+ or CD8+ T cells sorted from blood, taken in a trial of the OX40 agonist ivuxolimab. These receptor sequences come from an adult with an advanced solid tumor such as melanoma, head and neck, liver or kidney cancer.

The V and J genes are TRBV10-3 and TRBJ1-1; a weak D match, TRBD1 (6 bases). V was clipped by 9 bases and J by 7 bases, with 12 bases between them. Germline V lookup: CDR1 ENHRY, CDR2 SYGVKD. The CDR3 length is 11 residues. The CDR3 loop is CAIGRGGEAFF. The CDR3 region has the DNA TGTGCCATTGGTAGGGGGGGTGAAGCTTTCTTT.

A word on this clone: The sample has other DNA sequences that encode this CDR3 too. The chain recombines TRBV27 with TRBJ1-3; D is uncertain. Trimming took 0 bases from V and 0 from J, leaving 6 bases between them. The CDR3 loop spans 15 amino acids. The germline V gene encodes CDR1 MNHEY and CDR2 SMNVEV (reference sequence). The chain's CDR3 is CASSLSQTSGNTIYF. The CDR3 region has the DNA TGTGCCAGCAGTTTATCCCAAACCTCTGGAAACACCATATATTTT.

This CDR3 reads CASSLGDLAGGETQYF. The CDR3 DNA is TGTGCCAGCAGCTTAGGAGATCTAGCGGGAGGGGAGACCCAGTACTTC. The chain couples TRBV7-6 to TRBJ2-5; 12 bases agree with TRBD2. Looked up from germline, CDR1 is SGHVS and CDR2 is FNYEAQ. The ends lost 1 base at V and 5 bases at J; junction bases unmatched: 5. This CDR3 has 16 residues. The full variable domain, with the rest looked up from reference TRBV7-6 and TRBJ2-5, is GAGVSQSPRYKVTKRGQDVALRCDPISGHVSLYWYRQALGQGPEFLTYFNYEAQQDKSGLPNDRFSAERPEGSISTLTIQRTEQRDSAMYRCASSLGDLAGGETQYFGPGTRLLVL.

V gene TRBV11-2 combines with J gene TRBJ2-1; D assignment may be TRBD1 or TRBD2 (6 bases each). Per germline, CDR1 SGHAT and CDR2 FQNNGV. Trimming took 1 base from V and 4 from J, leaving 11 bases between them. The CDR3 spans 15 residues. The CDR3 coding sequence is TGTGCCAGCAGCTTAGGGGGGCGGGGTTACAATGAGCAGTTCTTC. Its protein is CASSLGGRGYNEQFF.

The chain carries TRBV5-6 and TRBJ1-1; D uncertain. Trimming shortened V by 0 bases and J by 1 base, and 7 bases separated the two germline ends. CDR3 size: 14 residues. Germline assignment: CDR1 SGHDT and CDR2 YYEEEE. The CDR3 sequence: CASSLETGNTEAFF. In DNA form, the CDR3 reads TGTGCCAGCAGCTTGGAGACGGGGAACACTGAAGCTTTCTTT.

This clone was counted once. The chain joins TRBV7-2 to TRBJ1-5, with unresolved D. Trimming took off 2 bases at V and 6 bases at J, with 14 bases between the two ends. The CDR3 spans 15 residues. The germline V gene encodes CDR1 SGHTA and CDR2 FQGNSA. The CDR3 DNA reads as TGTGCCAGCAGCTTAAGTACCGGGTTGGCTCAGCCCCAGCATTTT. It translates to CASSLSTGLAQPQHF.

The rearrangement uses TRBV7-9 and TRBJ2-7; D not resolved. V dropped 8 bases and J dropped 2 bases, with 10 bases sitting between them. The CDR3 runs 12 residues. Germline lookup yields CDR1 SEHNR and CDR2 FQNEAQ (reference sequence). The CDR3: CASQEITYEQYF. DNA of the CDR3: TGTGCCAGCCAGGAAATAACCTACGAGCAGTACTTC.

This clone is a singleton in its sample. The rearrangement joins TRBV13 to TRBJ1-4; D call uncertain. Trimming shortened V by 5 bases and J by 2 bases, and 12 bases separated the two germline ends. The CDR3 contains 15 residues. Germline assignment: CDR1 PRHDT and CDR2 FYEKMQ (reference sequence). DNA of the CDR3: TGTGCCAGCAGCGCTAGCGGGATCACTAATGAAAAACTGTTTTTT. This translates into CASSASGITNEKLFF.

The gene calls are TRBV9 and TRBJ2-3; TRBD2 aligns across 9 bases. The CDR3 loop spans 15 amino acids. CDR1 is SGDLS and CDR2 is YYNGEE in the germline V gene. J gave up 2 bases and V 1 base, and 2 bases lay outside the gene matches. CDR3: CASSVRTSDTDTQYF. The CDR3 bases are TGTGCCAGCAGCGTAAGGACTAGCGACACAGATACGCAGTATTTT.

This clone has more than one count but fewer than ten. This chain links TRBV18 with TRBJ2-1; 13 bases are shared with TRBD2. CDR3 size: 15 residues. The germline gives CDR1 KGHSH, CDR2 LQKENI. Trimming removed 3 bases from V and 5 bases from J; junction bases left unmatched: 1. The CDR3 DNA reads TGTGCCAGCTCACCCGGGACTAGCGGGAACAATGAGCAGTTCTTC. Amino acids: CASSPGTSGNNEQFF.

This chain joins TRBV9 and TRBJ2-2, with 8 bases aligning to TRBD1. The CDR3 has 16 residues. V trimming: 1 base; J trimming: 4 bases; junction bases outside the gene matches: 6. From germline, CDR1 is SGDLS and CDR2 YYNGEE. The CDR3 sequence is CASSVLGTGSTGELFF. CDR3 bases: TGTGCCAGCAGCGTACTCGGGACAGGCTCCACCGGGGAGCTGTTTTTT.

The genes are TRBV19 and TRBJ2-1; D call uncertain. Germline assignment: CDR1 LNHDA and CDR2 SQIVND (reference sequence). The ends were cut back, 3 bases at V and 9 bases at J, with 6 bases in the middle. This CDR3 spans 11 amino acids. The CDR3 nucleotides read TGTGCCAGTAGTATGGAAAGTGAGCAGTTCTTC. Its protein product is CASSMESEQFF.

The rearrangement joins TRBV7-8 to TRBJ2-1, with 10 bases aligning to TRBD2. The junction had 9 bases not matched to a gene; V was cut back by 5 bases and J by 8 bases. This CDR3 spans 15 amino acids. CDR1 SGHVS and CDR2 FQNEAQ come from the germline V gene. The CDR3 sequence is CASSPTGTSVYEQFF. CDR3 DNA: TGTGCCAGCAGCCCTACCGGGACTAGCGTATATGAGCAGTTCTTC.

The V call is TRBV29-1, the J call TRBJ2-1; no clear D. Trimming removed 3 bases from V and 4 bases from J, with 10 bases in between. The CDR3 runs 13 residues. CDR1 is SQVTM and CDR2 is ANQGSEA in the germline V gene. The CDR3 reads CSVDRQLYNEQFF. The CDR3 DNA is TGCAGCGTTGATAGGCAGCTATACAATGAGCAGTTCTTC.

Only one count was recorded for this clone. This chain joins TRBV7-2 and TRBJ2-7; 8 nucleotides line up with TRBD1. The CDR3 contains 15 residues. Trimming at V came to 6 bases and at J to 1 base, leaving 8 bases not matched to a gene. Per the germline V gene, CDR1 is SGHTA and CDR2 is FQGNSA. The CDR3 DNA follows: TGTGCCAGCAGATATGACAGGGGATTGTCCTACGAGCAGTACTTC. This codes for CASRYDRGLSYEQYF.

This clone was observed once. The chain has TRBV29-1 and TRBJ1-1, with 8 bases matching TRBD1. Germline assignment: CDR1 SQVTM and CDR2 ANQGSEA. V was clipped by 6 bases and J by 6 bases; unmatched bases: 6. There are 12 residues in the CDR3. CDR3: CSVGQGGSEAFF. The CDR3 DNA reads TGCAGCGTCGGACAGGGTGGTTCTGAAGCTTTCTTT.

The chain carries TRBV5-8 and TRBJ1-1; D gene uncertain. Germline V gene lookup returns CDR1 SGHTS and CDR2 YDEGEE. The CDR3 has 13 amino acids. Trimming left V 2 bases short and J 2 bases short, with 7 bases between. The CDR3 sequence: CASSFIPNTEAFF. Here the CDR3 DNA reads TGTGCCAGCAGCTTTATTCCCAACACTGAAGCTTTCTTT.

The CDR3 is CASSSDRGQAEQYF. The CDR3 coding sequence is TGTGCCAGCAGCTCTGACAGGGGGCAGGCCGAGCAGTACTTC. This rearrangement joins TRBV11-3 to TRBJ2-7; 10 bases match TRBD1. This CDR3 region has 14 residues. In germline, CDR1 is SGHNT, CDR2 YENEEA. V dropped 4 bases and J dropped 6; count of bases not matched to a gene: 6.

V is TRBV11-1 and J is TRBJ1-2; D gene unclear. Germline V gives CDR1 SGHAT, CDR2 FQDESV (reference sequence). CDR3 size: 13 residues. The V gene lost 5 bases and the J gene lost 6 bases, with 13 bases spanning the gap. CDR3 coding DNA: TGTGCCAGCAGCGTCGGACCGTTAGATGGCTACACCTTC. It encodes CASSVGPLDGYTF.

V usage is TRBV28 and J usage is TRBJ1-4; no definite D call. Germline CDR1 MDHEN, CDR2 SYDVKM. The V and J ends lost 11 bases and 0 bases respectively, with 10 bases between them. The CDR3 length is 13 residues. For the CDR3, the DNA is TGTGCCGCCGGGTTGACAACTAATGAAAAACTGTTTTTT. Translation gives CAAGLTTNEKLFF.